The clone carrying this TCR beta chain has just a few counts. Its antigen is currently unknown. From germline, CDR1 is SGHTA and CDR2 FQGNSA. This CDR3 region has 13 residues. Trimming pared 0 bases from V and 8 bases from J, leaving 10 bases between. Amplification by 5'RACE using constant-segment primers produced TCR alpha and TCR beta cDNA libraries that carried sample barcodes and UMIs. TCRdb re-called the 5' RACE reads through MiXCR, storing one row per CDR3 protein. The sample lists about 200,000 distinct CDR3 sequences; around 8.8% were seen once. This record comes from a study of T-cell memory formation after mild COVID-19. Study context: Among the donors, TCR clusters were largely specific to each donor. Points from the study as a whole: For contracting clones, CD4+ ones sat mainly in CM and EM, CD8+ in EMRA. Day 15 to 85 contractors were CD4/CD8 balanced; later expanders leaned CD4+.

This clonotype was obtained from a man younger than 35 who had mild COVID-19 (a few samples of this study predate the infection). Cell type and time point are not known. The V gene is TRBV7-2, the J gene TRBJ1-2; a possible D gene is TRBD1 (5 bases). Source material: PBMCs or a T cell subset sorted from them (not recorded which). The CDR3 is CASSLAQGQGYTF. CDR3 sequence (DNA): TGTGCCAGCAGCTTAGCGCAGGGTCAAGGCTACACCTTC.